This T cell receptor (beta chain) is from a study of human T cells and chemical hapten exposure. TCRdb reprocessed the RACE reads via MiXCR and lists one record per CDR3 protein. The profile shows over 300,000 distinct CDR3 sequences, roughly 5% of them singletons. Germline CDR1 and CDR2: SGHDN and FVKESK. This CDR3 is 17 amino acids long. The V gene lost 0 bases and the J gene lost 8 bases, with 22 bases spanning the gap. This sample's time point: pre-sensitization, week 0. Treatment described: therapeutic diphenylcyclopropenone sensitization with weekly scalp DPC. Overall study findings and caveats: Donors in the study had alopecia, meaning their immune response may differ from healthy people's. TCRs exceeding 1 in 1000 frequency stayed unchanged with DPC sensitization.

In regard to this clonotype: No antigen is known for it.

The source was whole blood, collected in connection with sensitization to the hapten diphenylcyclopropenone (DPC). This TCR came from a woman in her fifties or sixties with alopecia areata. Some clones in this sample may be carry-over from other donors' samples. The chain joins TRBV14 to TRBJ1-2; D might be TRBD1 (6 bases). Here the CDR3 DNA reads TGTGCCAGCAGCCAAGATCTGACCCAGGGCTTCAGGGGCGGCTACACCTTC. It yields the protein CASSQDLTQGFRGGYTF.